This T cell receptor (beta chain) was captured in a study of T cells in tuberculosis. J gave up 1 base and V 4 bases, and 1 base lay outside the gene matches. Looked up from germline, CDR1 is SNHLY and CDR2 is FYNNEI. CDR3 size: 15 residues. Thawed, overnight-rested PBMC were stained with GMM-loaded CD1B tetramer, viability dye and anti-CD3, then sorted. The CD1B tetramers carried C32 glucose monomycolate purified from Rhodococcus equi. Measured with immunoSEQ multiplex PCR; TCRdb has only the in-frame clones, and not every one. This table has approximately 59,000 clones, around 81% appearing once. J is TRBJ2-3 and V is TRBV2, with TRBD2 identical over 11 bases. The receptor comes from an adult woman with latent tuberculosis. Material: CD1b-GMM tetramer-negative cells sorted from PBMCs. CDR3 sequence: CASSALAGGTDTQYF. The DNA of the CDR3 is TGTGCCAGCAGTGCACTAGCGGGGGGCACAGATACGCAGTATTTT.